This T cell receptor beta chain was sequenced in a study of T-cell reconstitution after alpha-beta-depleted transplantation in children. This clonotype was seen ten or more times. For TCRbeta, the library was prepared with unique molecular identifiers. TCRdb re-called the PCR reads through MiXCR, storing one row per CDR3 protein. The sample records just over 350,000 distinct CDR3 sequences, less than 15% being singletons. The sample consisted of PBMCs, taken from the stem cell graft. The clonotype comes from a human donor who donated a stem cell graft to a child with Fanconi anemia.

The CDR3 protein is CASSLSKTNYGYTF. The CDR3 DNA sequence: TGTGCCAGCAGTTTATCTAAGACTAACTATGGCTACACCTTC. The V and J genes are TRBV27 and TRBJ1-2; D remains unclear. Germline V CDR1 and CDR2: MNHEY, SMNVEV (reference sequence). V was pared by 0 bases and J by 0 bases, with 5 bases between. The CDR3 spans 14 residues.